These 15 T cell receptor beta chains share one sample of origin, sequenced in a study of blood T cell repertoires in COVID-19. Only in-frame clones appear in the TCRdb table, and some are missing; sequencing was by immunoSEQ multiplex PCR. This table holds 45,000 to 70,000 clones, about 76% found once. The sequencing input was peripheral blood. The receptors here all came from an elderly woman with active or convalescent COVID-19.

The gene calls are TRBV10-3 and TRBJ2-2; 7 bases are a match to TRBD1. This CDR3 is 15 amino acids long. V trimming: 6 bases; J trimming: 0 bases; junction bases outside the gene matches: 4. The V gene's germline CDR1 is ENHRY and CDR2 SYGVKD. The CDR3 region is CAIRTDRANTGELFF. Written as DNA, the CDR3 is TGTGCCATCAGAACCGACAGGGCGAACACCGGGGAGCTGTTTTTT.

J is TRBJ2-5 and V is TRBV24-1; no reliable D call. Germline CDR1 reads KGHDR; CDR2 reads SFDVKD. CDR3 length equals 12 residues. V gave up 1 base and J gave up 5 bases, with 4 bases separating them. The CDR3 spells CATSDFSETQYF. The CDR3 nucleotides read TGTGCCACCAGTGATTTCTCGGAGACCCAGTACTTC.

This clone came up a few times. The chain combines TRBV4-1 with TRBJ2-2; TRBD2 aligns across 9 bases. Germline lookup yields CDR1 MGHRA and CDR2 YSYEKL. CDR3 length: 16 amino acids. J lost 7 bases, V lost 6 bases, and 12 bases had no gene match. This CDR3 is CASRPAGGPNHGELFF. The CDR3 DNA is TGCGCCAGCAGACCGGCGGGGGGGCCCAACCACGGGGAGCTGTTTTTT.

This chain joins TRBV10-3 and TRBJ1-2, with TRBD1 identical over 7 bases. From germline, CDR1 is ENHRY and CDR2 SYGVKD. This CDR3 contains 13 residues. Unmatched junction bases numbered 4, after V lost 2 bases and J lost 7 bases. CDR3 residues: CAISEDREFGYTF. In DNA form, the CDR3 reads TGTGCCATCAGTGAGGACAGGGAATTTGGCTACACCTTC.

The genes are TRBV6-2 or TRBV6-3 and TRBJ2-7; D remains ambiguous. The germline V gene encodes CDR1 MNHEY and CDR2 SVGEGT. Trimming took off 5 bases at V and 3 bases at J, with 8 bases between the two ends. There are 12 residues in the CDR3. In DNA, the CDR3 is TGTGCCAGCAGTCTTGGGCTCTACGAGCAGTACTTC. Amino acids: CASSLGLYEQYF.

V and J are TRBV5-1 and TRBJ2-3, with TRBD2 as a possible D gene (7 bases). The germline gives CDR1 SGHRS, CDR2 YFSETQ. This CDR3 is 16 amino acids long. Trimming left V 0 bases short and J 3 bases short, with 14 bases between. The CDR3 spells CASSLVAGAQTDTQYF. CDR3 nucleotides: TGCGCCAGCAGCTTGGTGGCGGGGGCCCAAACAGATACGCAGTATTTT.

The chain uses TRBV24-1 and TRBJ1-1; 9 bases are shared with TRBD1. V was clipped by 2 bases and J by 3 bases; unmatched bases: 9. The CDR3 length is 17 residues. CDR1 and CDR2 (germline): KGHDR, SFDVKD. The CDR3 reads CATSDSAGTGLYTEAFF. DNA for the CDR3: TGTGCCACCAGTGATTCGGCCGGGACAGGGTTGTACACTGAAGCTTTCTTT.

The chain uses TRBV27 and TRBJ1-5; 7 bases match TRBD1. The CDR3 runs 15 residues. V gave up 5 bases and J gave up 0 bases; unmatched junction bases: 4. Looked up from germline, CDR1 is MNHEY and CDR2 is SMNVEV (reference sequence). DNA for the CDR3: TGTGCCAGCAGTCCCGGGACAGATAGCAATCAGCCCCAGCATTTT. This translates into CASSPGTDSNQPQHF.

This chain connects TRBV6-5 to TRBJ2-7; 9 bases agree with TRBD1. There are 14 residues in the CDR3. CDR1 is MNHEY and CDR2 is SVGAGI in the germline V gene. Trimming removed 6 bases from V and 3 bases from J; junction bases left unmatched: 6. The CDR3 is CASSQSGQGYEQYF. Here the CDR3 DNA reads TGTGCCAGCAGCCAATCGGGACAGGGCTACGAGCAGTACTTC.

The chain uses TRBV5-1 and TRBJ2-7, with 7 positions matching TRBD2. The CDR3 loop spans 13 amino acids. Unmatched junction bases numbered 2, after V lost 4 bases and J lost 1 base. Germline V gene lookup returns CDR1 SGHRS and CDR2 YFSETQ. The CDR3 coding sequence is TGCGCCAGCAGCGCGGGACTATCCTACGAGCAGTACTTC. It is translated as CASSAGLSYEQYF. Full variable domain (rest looked up from reference TRBV5-1 and TRBJ2-7): KAGVTQTPRYLIKTRGQQVTLSCSPISGHRSVSWYQQTPGQGLQFLFEYFSETQRNKGNFPGRFSGRQFSNSRSEMNVSTLELGDSALYLCASSAGLSYEQYFGPGTRLTVT.

The J gene is TRBJ1-6, the V gene TRBV6-1; D unclear. The CDR3 length is 17 residues. The V gene's germline CDR1 is MNHNS and CDR2 SASEGT. Deletions cut 2 bases from V and 0 bases from J, with 11 bases between. The CDR3: CASSENPQVSYNSPLHF. CDR3 nucleotides: TGTGCCAGCAGTGAAAATCCCCAGGTCTCCTATAATTCACCCCTCCACTTT.

The J gene is TRBJ1-3, the V gene TRBV3-1 (or the pseudogene TRBV3-2); a possible D gene is TRBD1 (5 bases). This CDR3 has 16 amino acids. The germline CDR1 and CDR2 sequences are LGHDT and YNNKEL (reference sequence). Trimming took 5 bases from V and 4 from J, leaving 18 bases between them. The CDR3 DNA sequence: TGTGCCAGCAGCTCTTCCGGGCGGGGGAACGGAAACACCATATATTTT. Protein product: CASSSSGRGNGNTIYF.

The chain uses TRBV12-3 or TRBV12-4 and TRBJ1-3; 9 bases line up with TRBD1. V shed 6 bases and J 6 bases; nucleotides not matched to a gene: 3. CDR3 size: 13 residues. CDR3 coding DNA: TGTGCCAGCAGACGGACAGGGGAAAACACCATATATTTT. Amino acid sequence: CASRRTGENTIYF.

V gene TRBV5-1 combines with J gene TRBJ2-7, with no clear D. The V end was cut by 0 bases, the J end by 4 bases, with 14 bases between. CDR1 and CDR2 (germline): SGHRS, YFSETQ. CDR3 length: 15 residues. In DNA, the CDR3 is TGCGCCAGCAGCTTGGGGGCCCAACTGGAATACGAGCAGTACTTC. This codes for CASSLGAQLEYEQYF.

In regard to this clone: Mismatch with germline at one junction end may stem from a read error. The chain links TRBV7-3 to TRBJ2-7; tentative D call: TRBD1 (7 bases). This CDR3 is built from 13 residues. Germline loops: CDR1 SGHTA, CDR2 FQGTGA. The CDR3 nucleotides are TGTGCCAGCAGCATTAAAGGGGGGACAGTACCATTCTTC. It is translated as CASSIKGGTVPFF.